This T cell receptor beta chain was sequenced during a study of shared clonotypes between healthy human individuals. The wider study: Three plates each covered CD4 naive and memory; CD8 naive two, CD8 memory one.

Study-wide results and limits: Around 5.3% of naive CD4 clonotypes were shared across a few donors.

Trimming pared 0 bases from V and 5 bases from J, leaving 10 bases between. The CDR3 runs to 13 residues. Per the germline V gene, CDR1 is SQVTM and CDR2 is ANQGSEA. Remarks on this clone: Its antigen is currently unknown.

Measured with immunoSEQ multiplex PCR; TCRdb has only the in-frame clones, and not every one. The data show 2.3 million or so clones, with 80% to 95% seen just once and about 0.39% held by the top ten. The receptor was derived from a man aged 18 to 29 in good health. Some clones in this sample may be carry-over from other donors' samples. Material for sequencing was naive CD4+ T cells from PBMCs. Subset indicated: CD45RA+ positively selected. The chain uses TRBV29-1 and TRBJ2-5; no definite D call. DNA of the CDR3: TGCAGCGTTGAAGAACGACGAAGGGAGACCCAGTACTTC. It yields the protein CSVEERRRETQYF.